The 21 T cell receptor beta chains reported below all come from one sample, sequenced in a study of graft-versus-host responses after intestinal transplantation (dated by TCRdb to about 2021). This specimen's time point label, per the study, means: cells obtained before transplantation from donor or recipient. To prepare the library, the immunoSEQ multiplex PCR assay was applied. The clones in this table, taken by TCRdb from immuneACCESS, are in-frame only. Not every clone is retained; where verified, under half of the shortfall comes from an unresolved V gene, and the cause of the rest is unknown. The sample records roughly 100,000 clones, 91% of which are singletons. The biggest ten clones account for over 0.15% of the sample. The antigens these receptors bind are not known. The starting material was unstimulated CD4+ T cells sorted from spleen or lymph node cells, obtained before transplant. Receptors originate from a human donor who was the organ donor for an intestinal transplant.

Details on this clone: The sample carries other DNA sequences with the same CDR3. The chain employs TRBV4-2 and TRBJ2-1; 9 nucleotides align to TRBD2. This CDR3 region has 15 residues. The germline V gene encodes CDR1 LGHNA and CDR2 YNFKEQ. J lost 4 bases, V lost 0 bases, and 1 base had no gene match. This chain's CDR3 is CASSQELAGYNEQFF. Written as DNA, the CDR3 is TGTGCCAGCAGCCAAGAGCTAGCGGGGTACAATGAGCAGTTCTTC.

V is TRBV5-6 and J is TRBJ1-2; D is unresolved. Per the germline V gene, CDR1 is SGHDT and CDR2 is YYEEEE. Trimming stripped 2 bases from V and 6 bases from J, with 23 bases between. This CDR3 region has 17 residues. The CDR3 loop reads CASSLWTGASILDGYTF. The CDR3 DNA is TGTGCCAGCAGCTTATGGACGGGAGCCTCTATTCTCGATGGCTACACCTTC.

Here the CDR3 DNA reads TGCGCCACCCGCCAGGGTGTTACTGGGGCCAACGTCCTGACTTTC. It yields the protein CATRQGVTGANVLTF. This sequence joins TRBV5-1 and TRBJ2-6; D is perhaps TRBD1 (5 bases). CDR1 is SGHRS, CDR2 YFSETQ, per germline. This CDR3 spans 15 amino acids. The V end was cut by 9 bases, the J end by 2 bases, with 15 bases between.

V usage is TRBV7-3 and J usage is TRBJ2-2; D possibly corresponds to TRBD2 (6 bases). This CDR3 has 16 amino acids. The germline V gene encodes CDR1 SGHTA and CDR2 FQGTGA. Trimming took 6 bases from V and 5 from J, leaving 19 bases between them. The CDR3 DNA is TGTGCCAGCAGGCCTCTAACGGGACTGGATACCGGGGAGCTGTTTTTT. Translating gives CASRPLTGLDTGELFF.

The chain combines TRBV7-3 with TRBJ2-3; no definite D call. CDR3 size: 14 residues. Trimming pared 4 bases from V and 0 bases from J, leaving 8 bases between. The germline V gene encodes CDR1 SGHTA and CDR2 FQGTGA. DNA for the CDR3: TGTGCCAGCAGCTCTGCTAGGAGCACAGATACGCAGTATTTT. Protein: CASSSARSTDTQYF.

The V gene is TRBV9, the J gene TRBJ1-3; tentative D call: TRBD1 (6 bases). V was shortened by 0 bases and J by 4 bases, with 14 bases between the two germline ends. Looked up from germline, CDR1 is SGDLS and CDR2 is YYNGEE. The CDR3 length is 16 residues. CDR3 in amino acids: CASSVVGDTGGNTIYF. The CDR3 nucleotides read TGTGCCAGCAGCGTAGTGGGGGACACGGGCGGAAACACCATATATTTT.

This clone was observed once. The chain is built from TRBV11-2 and TRBJ2-7; 8 bases line up with TRBD2. The V and J ends lost 5 bases and 2 bases, in that order; junction bases with no gene match: 5. The CDR3 has 14 amino acids. Looked up from germline, CDR1 is SGHAT and CDR2 is FQNNGV. CDR3 in amino acids: CASSTTSGTYEQYF. The CDR3 region has the DNA TGTGCCAGCAGCACCACTAGCGGAACCTACGAGCAGTACTTC.

The chain joins TRBV5-6 to TRBJ2-2; 7 positions match TRBD2. V lost 10 bases and J lost 1; bases outside the gene matches: 7. The CDR3 runs 14 residues. Germline lookup yields CDR1 SGHDT and CDR2 YYEEEE. CDR3 sequence reads: CAGMRGRNTGELFF. Written as DNA, the CDR3 is TGTGCCGGGATGCGCGGGAGGAACACCGGGGAGCTGTTTTTT.

The J gene is TRBJ1-2, the V gene TRBV4-3, with TRBD1 matching over 10 bases. Germline V gene sequence: CDR1 LGHNA, CDR2 YSLEER. J gave up 3 bases and V 4 bases, and 5 bases lay outside the gene matches. The CDR3 contains 15 residues. Here the CDR3 reads CASSRTGGDYYGYTF. Here the CDR3 DNA reads TGCGCCAGCAGCCGGACAGGGGGGGATTACTATGGCTACACCTTC.

The chain is built from TRBV25-1 and TRBJ2-1; 9 bases are a match to TRBD2. The length of the CDR3 is 16 residues. Germline-derived CDR1 and CDR2 are MGHDK and SYGVNS. Unmatched junction bases numbered 2, after V lost 2 bases and J lost 0 bases. The CDR3, as DNA: TGTGCCAGCAGTGAACCTAGCGGGGTCTCCTACAATGAGCAGTTCTTC. It yields the protein CASSEPSGVSYNEQFF.

V usage is TRBV25-1 and J usage is TRBJ1-1; the D gene is possibly TRBD1 (6 bases). This CDR3 is built from 14 residues. CDR1 MGHDK and CDR2 SYGVNS come from the germline V gene. The ends were cut back, 2 bases at V and 1 base at J, with 8 bases in the middle. The CDR3 DNA reads TGTGCCAGCAGTGAAAGGGACAAGAACACTGAAGCTTTCTTT. Amino acids: CASSERDKNTEAFF.

The genes are TRBV11-3 and TRBJ2-5, with 7 nucleotides matching TRBD1. The V gene end was trimmed by 1 base and the J gene end by 4 bases; junction bases not matched to a gene: 9. The CDR3 loop spans 16 amino acids. Germline V gives CDR1 SGHNT, CDR2 YENEEA. CDR3 sequence: CASSLVGRGLSETQYF. The CDR3 nucleotides read TGTGCCAGCAGCTTAGTGGGCAGGGGGTTGTCAGAGACCCAGTACTTC.

The chain carries TRBV6-1 and TRBJ1-3, with unresolved D. Trimming cost V 3 bases and J 4 bases, with 13 bases left between them. The germline V gene has CDR1 MNHNS and CDR2 SASEGT. The CDR3 runs 15 residues. The CDR3 is CASSEHTSFGNTIYF. As DNA, the CDR3 is TGTGCCAGCAGTGAGCACACGTCATTCGGAAACACCATATATTTT.

This clone was picked up a small number of times. The chain carries TRBV19 and TRBJ1-5; D not resolved. Germline loops: CDR1 LNHDA, CDR2 SQIVND (reference sequence). The CDR3 extends over 16 amino acids. V was trimmed by 4 bases and J by 2 bases, leaving 15 bases between them. DNA of the CDR3: TGTGCCAGTAGTAACCCTCAATTTCGGGGCAATCAGCCCCAGCATTTT. As protein: CASSNPQFRGNQPQHF.

This chain connects TRBV5-1 to TRBJ2-2; 11 bases match TRBD1. This CDR3 is 16 amino acids long. CDR1 and CDR2 from the germline V gene are SGHRS and YFSETQ. Trimming cost V 4 bases and J 4 bases; bases outside gene matches: 6. CDR3 protein: CASSLGQGVLTGELFF. CDR3 nucleotides: TGCGCCAGCAGCCTGGGACAGGGGGTCCTCACCGGGGAGCTGTTTTTT.

The rearrangement uses TRBV9 and TRBJ1-2; unclear D gene. The CDR3 totals 13 residues. V lost 0 bases and J lost 8, with 11 bases in between. Looked up from germline, CDR1 is SGDLS and CDR2 is YYNGEE. The CDR3 nucleotides are TGTGCCAGCAGCGTAGATGGAGTAGCCGGCTACACCTTC. Its translation: CASSVDGVAGYTF.

The rearrangement joins TRBV29-1 to TRBJ1-5; maybe TRBD1 (6 bases). Germline V lookup: CDR1 SQVTM, CDR2 ANQGSEA. The CDR3 spans 17 residues. DNA of the CDR3: TGCGGTTCAGGGTCTCCACAGGGTGATTATAGCAATCAGCCCCAGCATTTT. This encodes CGSGSPQGDYSNQPQHF.

This chain uses TRBV19 with TRBJ2-1; D call uncertain. V lost 6 bases and J lost 9, with 15 bases in between. The CDR3 has 13 residues. Germline V lookup: CDR1 LNHDA, CDR2 SQIVND (reference sequence). The CDR3 reads CASRPTYIGEQFF. The CDR3 DNA reads as TGTGCCAGTAGACCCACATACATTGGTGAGCAGTTCTTC. Looking up the rest from reference TRBV19 and TRBJ2-1 gives the full variable domain: DGGITQSPKYLFRKEGQNVTLSCEQNLNHDAMYWYRQDPGQGLRLIYYSQIVNDFQKGDIAEGYSVSREKKESFPLTVTSAQKNPTAFYLCASRPTYIGEQFFGPGTRLTVL.

The chain joins TRBV9 to TRBJ2-5; D call uncertain. Trimming stripped 4 bases from V and 7 bases from J, with 14 bases between. The CDR3 has 13 residues. The germline CDR1 and CDR2 sequences are SGDLS and YYNGEE. CDR3 in amino acids: CASSPDSSGTQYF. In DNA, the CDR3 is TGTGCCAGCAGCCCAGACTCCTCCGGGACCCAGTACTTC. The variable domain in full, completed from reference TRBV9 and TRBJ2-5, reads DSGVTQTPKHLITATGQRVTLRCSPRSGDLSVYWYQQSLDQGLQFLIQYYNGEERAKGNILERFSAQQFPDLHSELNLSSLELGDSALYFCASSPDSSGTQYFGPGTRLLVL.

This rearrangement joins TRBV15 to TRBJ2-7; the D gene is possibly TRBD1 (5 bases). This CDR3 has 15 residues. Germline values: CDR1 LNHNV, CDR2 YYDKDF (reference sequence). V was trimmed by 4 bases and J by 0 bases, leaving 13 bases between them. CDR3 region: CATSTARTPSYEQYF. CDR3 DNA: TGTGCCACCAGCACAGCCCGGACACCCTCCTACGAGCAGTACTTC.

The chain joins TRBV7-2 to TRBJ1-1; a possible D gene is TRBD1 (6 bases). The CDR3 contains 14 residues. CDR1 is SGHTA and CDR2 is FQGNSA in the germline V gene. V was trimmed by 7 bases and J by 2 bases, leaving 14 bases between them. CDR3 protein: CASKTGPGNTEAFF. CDR3 bases: TGTGCCAGCAAAACAGGGCCGGGAAACACTGAAGCTTTCTTT.